This record covers a single T cell receptor (beta chain). Which antigen it targets is not known. Per-base qualities were not stored, and no clone one base away is much larger. This sample was included in a study of blood T cell repertoires in COVID-19 (TCRdb year 2020). Notes on the research overall: Samples from collaborators originated in the United States, Italy and Spain and spanned both the acute and convalescent phases of COVID-19. The material from the prospective study consisted of cDNA or gDNA derived from T cells, B-cell-depleted T cells, or PBMCs. Where available, HLA class I and class II types were taken from metadata supplied by the sample provider and were not determined by assay-based typing. Subjects who had been exposed to COVID-19, were actively infected with it, or had recovered from it provided the deeply sampled blood TCRbeta repertoires that made up the dataset. A freely available public database, intended as a resource for researchers studying the immune response to SARS-CoV-2, is where the repertoires were released. Nearly every sample came with metadata listing a de-identified subject ID, COVID-19 status, age in years and sex. Samples were obtained from the ongoing ImmuneRACE study (first 160 participants) and from 1,200 or so subjects provided by 6 global collaborators. What the authors observed across the whole study: The quantity of clinical and demographic metadata differed by source and by participant and was supplied without curation.

One collaborating source in Seattle enrolled patients during active infection and followed them longitudinally through the course of disease. Collaborating institutions collected whole blood in K2EDTA tubes following their own protocols. For TCRbeta analysis, collaborators shipped samples as frozen whole blood, isolated PBMCs, or DNA extracted from either of those sample types. TCRbeta CDR3 regions were amplified from genomic DNA using the immunoSEQ Assay, a bias-controlled multiplex PCR. As for the original processing: Within the assay, amplification of reference gene primers was used to estimate how many nucleated cells each sample contained. To quantify the absolute abundance of each unique TCRbeta CDR3 rearrangement, sequence reads were collapsed and filtered. For each sample, productive Simpson clonality was calculated as the square root of Simpson's diversity index across productive rearrangements. What TCRdb holds here is the immuneACCESS table cut down to in-frame rearrangements. Part of the clones is not present; checked against another copy, under half of the missing clones reflect an unresolved V gene, and the others are unexplained. D and trimming were read from the DNA, whereas the V and J calls and clone size are those reported in that table. This sample is represented by just over 300,000 clones; around nine tenths of them were singletons. The top ten clonotypes cover approximately 1.8% of the sample.

Per the germline V gene, SGDLS is the CDR1 and YYNGEE is the CDR2. V is pruned by 3 bases and J by 10 bases, leaving 6 bases of the junction without a gene match. The CDR3 has 14 amino acids, counting the end cysteine and phenylalanine. Only the CDR3 region is kept as DNA, spanning 42 bases read in frame from base 1. The sequence was obtained from a woman aged 25-40 years with COVID-19, enrolled during active disease. This receptor chain uses TRBV9 and TRBJ1-6, with TRBD1 identical over 8 junction bases. Sequencing used peripheral blood. The DNA sequence is given as TGTGCCAGCAGCGCCCAGGGGGCCCGATCACCCCTCCACTTT. It specifies CASSAQGARSPLHF.